These T cell receptor beta chains were read from a single sample in a study of cytomegalovirus exposure and HLA in healthy donors. Profiling relied on immunoSEQ multiplex PCR, and the TCRdb table lists in-frame clones only, not all of them. The sample carries about 130,000 clones, around 74% recorded once. The sample consisted of PBMCs. These receptors all stem from a woman aged 45-65 years in good health and CMV-seropositive. Each CDR3 is given with its conserved first and last residue. Fields, in order: J gene, V gene, D gene, clone size, CDR3 DNA, CDR3 protein. D genes are given only for firm matches. Expanded clones get a size class; other rows say once, few or many, or leave the size out.

TRBJ1-4	TRBV5-6	.	.	TGTGCCAGCAGCTTGACGGGTTCGGGGGTGTCTAATGAAAAACTGTTTTTT	CASSLTGSGVSNEKLFF
TRBJ2-2	TRBV7-2	.	once	TGTGCCAGCAGCTCCGGACAGAACACCGGGGAGCTGTTTTTT	CASSSGQNTGELFF
TRBJ2-1	TRBV4-3	TRBD2	.	TGCGCCAGCAGCCAAGATTTCGGCACTAGCGAGTACAATGAGCAGTTCTTC	CASSQDFGTSEYNEQFF
TRBJ2-3	TRBV9	.	.	TGTGCCAGCAGCCTACTTAGCACAGATACGCAGTATTTT	CASSLLSTDTQYF
TRBJ2-1	TRBV5-1	TRBD1	few	TGCGCCAGCCGGACCGGGACAGGCCTAAACAATGAGCAGTTCTTC	CASRTGTGLNNEQFF
TRBJ2-3	TRBV5-1	.	.	TGCGCCAGCAGCATGAGGGAGTCCACAGATACGCAGTATTTT	CASSMRESTDTQYF
TRBJ2-7	TRBV2	.	few	TGTGCCAGCAGTTCCACTATACAGGGCGCGGGGTACTTC	CASSSTIQGAGYF
TRBJ2-7	TRBV5-8	.	.	TGTGCCAGCAGCCCTTCCTACGAGCAGTACTTC	CASSPSYEQYF
TRBJ1-5	TRBV4-1	TRBD1	.	TGCGCCAGCAGCCAAGTAGGGGGCGATCAGCCCCAGCATTTT	CASSQVGGDQPQHF
TRBJ1-5	TRBV7-9	.	.	TGTGCCAGCAGCTTTGCAGGGGCCCCTAATCAGCCCCAGCATTTT	CASSFAGAPNQPQHF
TRBJ1-3	TRBV9	.	.	TGTGCCAGCAGCGTAGCGAAGGGAGGGGCAGTCTCTGGAAACACCATATATTTT	CASSVAKGGAVSGNTIYF
TRBJ2-1	TRBV13	TRBD2	few	TGTGCCAGCAGCCAACGACTAGCGGGGTACAATGAGCAGTTCTTC	CASSQRLAGYNEQFF
TRBJ2-7	TRBV7-9	TRBD2	few	TGTGCCAGCAGCTTAGGGAGCGGGGCTTACGAGCAGTACTTC	CASSLGSGAYEQYF
TRBJ2-7	TRBV6-6	.	few	TGTGCCAGCCAGGGGTCCCTAATTTCCTACGAGCAGTACTTC	CASQGSLISYEQYF
TRBJ2-3	TRBV21-1	.	.	TGTGCCAGCAGCCCCTGGGGCCTAGCGGGGGGGCCGTCTCAAACAGATACGCAGTATTTT	CASSPWGLAGGPSQTDTQYF
TRBJ1-5	TRBV21-1	.	.	TGTGCCAGCAGCAAACCTACAGGGGAATACAATCAGCCCCAGCATTTT	CASSKPTGEYNQPQHF
TRBJ2-1	TRBV4-1	.	few	TGCGCCAGCAGCCAAGTAGCGAGGGTGGCTGAGCAGTTCTTC	CASSQVARVAEQFF
TRBJ2-3	TRBV6-5	.	.	TGTGCCAGCAGTTACTCGAGGGCAGATACGCAGTATTTT	CASSYSRADTQYF
TRBJ2-5	TRBV9	TRBD2	.	TGTGCCAGCAGCCTCAGCGGGGGGGGCCAAGAGACCCAGTACTTC	CASSLSGGGQETQYF
TRBJ1-1	TRBV9	.	.	TGTGCCAGCAGCGCGGGGATGTACACTGAAGCTTTCTTT	CASSAGMYTEAFF
TRBJ2-5	TRBV7-2	.	.	TGTGCCAGCAGCTTAGGCCCGACTAGCCAAGAGACCCAGTACTTC	CASSLGPTSQETQYF
TRBJ2-7	TRBV7-9	.	.	TGTGCCAGCAGCTTTTCCTCAGGTTACGAGCAGTACTTC	CASSFSSGYEQYF
TRBJ2-7	TRBV19	.	few	TGTGCCAGTAGTATGCTGGGCGGGGCCTACGAGCAGTACTTC	CASSMLGGAYEQYF
TRBJ1-1	TRBV4-1	TRBD1	.	TGCGCCAGCAGCCAACAACCGACAGGGGATGAAGCTTTCTTT	CASSQQPTGDEAFF
TRBJ2-1	TRBV5-6	.	.	TGTGCCAGCGACAAAGCGGACAGACCGTACATGGGTGAGCAGTTCTTC	CASDKADRPYMGEQFF
TRBJ2-3	TRBV6-6	.	.	TGTGCCAGCAGTTACCGAGGGGGGGGCCTGGATACGCAGTATTTT	CASSYRGGGLDTQYF
TRBJ1-1	TRBV7-2	.	.	TGTGCCAGCAGCTTAACGTCGACACAGGTTGAAGCTTTCTTT	CASSLTSTQVEAFF
TRBJ2-7	TRBV6-5	TRBD1	.	TGTGCCAGCAGACCTCCGGGACAGATTGTTAGGTACTTC	CASRPPGQIVRYF
TRBJ2-2	TRBV7-9	.	.	TGTGCCAGCAGCCTGGCCATGGGGGGGAACACCGGGGAGCTGTTTTTT	CASSLAMGGNTGELFF
TRBJ2-7	TRBV11-3	TRBD2	.	TGTGCCAGCAGGAGCGGGAGGGCACAGGTCCACGAGCAGTACTTC	CASRSGRAQVHEQYF
TRBJ2-7	TRBV15	TRBD1	few	TGTGCCACCAGCAGAGGAGGGGACAGAGGGGAGCAGTACTTC	CATSRGGDRGEQYF
TRBJ1-2	TRBV5-4	.	.	TGTGCCAGCAGGTTGGACGGGACTTGGGGCTACACCTTC	CASRLDGTWGYTF
TRBJ1-6	TRBV7-2	.	.	TGTGCCAGCAGCTTACTGGGGGCGTATAATTCACCCCTCCACTTT	CASSLLGAYNSPLHF
TRBJ2-7	TRBV10-3	.	.	TGTGCCATCAGGACGGGAAGTGGGAGAGAGCAGTACTTC	CAIRTGSGREQYF
TRBJ2-7	TRBV5-1	.	.	TGCGCCAGCAGCTTGACTACAACTGATAGCTCCTACGAGCAGTACTTC	CASSLTTTDSSYEQYF
TRBJ1-5	TRBV12-5	TRBD1	few	TGTGCTAGCTACCGTGGACAGGCCGATCAGCCCCAGCATTTT	CASYRGQADQPQHF
TRBJ2-7	TRBV5-1	.	few	TGCGCCAGCAGCTCCCGACAGGCTGGTGACGAGCAGTACTTC	CASSSRQAGDEQYF
TRBJ2-1	TRBV6-5	TRBD1	once	TGTGCCAGCAGTTACCCTCGACAGGGGGACAATGAGCAGTTCTTC	CASSYPRQGDNEQFF
TRBJ2-7	TRBV7-9	TRBD2	.	TGTGCCAGCAGCGGTAGCGGGAAAGCCTACGAGCAGTACTTC	CASSGSGKAYEQYF
TRBJ1-2	TRBV5-1	TRBD1	.	TGCGCCAGCAGCTTGGCCCTTGGGACAGGGATTGGCTACACCTTC	CASSLALGTGIGYTF
TRBJ2-3	TRBV12-5	TRBD1	.	TGTGCTAGTGGCCGCTGGACAGGGACTCTTGCAGATACGCAGTATTTT	CASGRWTGTLADTQYF
TRBJ2-3	TRBV5-1	.	.	TGCGCCAGCAGCTTGAAGCTTCCTTCTAGCACAGATACGCAGTATTTT	CASSLKLPSSTDTQYF
TRBJ2-3	TRBV27	.	few	TGTGCCAGCAGTTGGACTAGGGGAGGGGGGGCTTATACGCAGTATTTT	CASSWTRGGGAYTQYF
TRBJ1-2	TRBV7-8	TRBD1	.	TGTGCCAGCAGCCGGGACAGAGATGGCTACACCTTC	CASSRDRDGYTF
TRBJ2-3	TRBV29-1	.	.	TGCAGCGTTGACGCCAGGGGTGGAGATACGCAGTATTTT	CSVDARGGDTQYF
TRBJ2-5	TRBV11-3	.	few	TGTGCCAGCAGCCCGGGACTTCAAGAGACCCAGTACTTC	CASSPGLQETQYF
TRBJ2-3	TRBV2	TRBD2	.	TGTGCCAGTCTCGGACTAGCGGGGGTGGCAGATACGCAGTATTTT	CASLGLAGVADTQYF
TRBJ2-5	TRBV6-6	.	.	TGTGCCAGCAGAAACGCAGGGTTGGAGTACTTC	CASRNAGLEYF
TRBJ2-1	TRBV2	.	.	TGTGCCAGCAGTGATAGACTTTCAAGCGATGAGCAGTTCTTC	CASSDRLSSDEQFF
TRBJ2-1	TRBV2	.	.	TGTGCCAGCAGCCAGGGACAAGGAGGATATAATGAGCAGTTCTTC	CASSQGQGGYNEQFF
TRBJ2-5	TRBV13	TRBD1	.	TGTGCCAGCAGCTTAGGGACAGGGGCGCGTGAGACCCAGTACTTC	CASSLGTGARETQYF
TRBJ2-3	TRBV7-2	.	once	TGTGCCAGCAGCTTACAGATCACAGATACGCAGTATTTT	CASSLQITDTQYF
TRBJ1-4	TRBV18	.	.	TGTGCCAGCTCACGCGCAGGGTTGCGAAATGAAAAACTGTTTTTT	CASSRAGLRNEKLFF